This T cell receptor beta chain is drawn from a study of PD-1 blockade in mismatch repair-deficient tumors. The repertoire was sequenced with immunoSEQ multiplex PCR; TCRdb's copy has only in-frame clones and lacks some. The table has 76,000 or so clones, roughly 80% seen once. On this clone itself: Its specificity is not known.

Every patient had mismatch repair deficiency by PCR or immunohistochemistry. The TCR-sequenced patients were a few responders to pembrolizumab. Findings of the study overall: Rapid post-treatment expansion, then contraction, generally preceding radiologic response, marked tumor-resident clones.

This CDR3 has 14 amino acids. The V gene's germline CDR1 is ENHRY and CDR2 SYGVKD. V was clipped by 10 bases and J by 4 bases; unmatched bases: 9. The chain has TRBV10-3 and TRBJ2-2; TRBD2 aligns across 7 bases. The source of this sequence is an adult with mismatch repair-deficient cancer. This sample comprised peripheral blood, obtained 44 weeks after starting pembrolizumab. The CDR3, as DNA: TGTGCCACCCTAGCTAGCGGAGGCACCGGGGAGCTGTTTTTT. It specifies CATLASGGTGELFF.